The 10 T cell receptor beta chains presented below share a single source sample, sequenced in a study of T cells expressing NK-cell markers. TCRdb reanalyzed the 5' RACE reads, giving one entry per CDR3 protein sequence and no DNA. The sample totals about 110,000 distinct CDR3 sequences. What was sequenced was blood T cells: a sorted CD56 or NKG2C T cell subset, CD4+ or CD8+ T cells, or bulk PBMC T cells (not recorded which). These receptor sequences come from a woman between 18 and 75 years old in good health.

The chain combines TRBV9 with TRBJ2-1; TCRdb designates TRBD2, a call that cannot be tested without DNA. Germline lookup yields CDR1 SGDLS and CDR2 YYNGEE. The CDR3 length is 15 residues. CDR3 amino acids: CASSEGLAGSNEQFF.

The V and J genes are TRBV11-2 and TRBJ2-5; TCRdb outputs TRBD2, but without DNA this stays unchecked. Germline values: CDR1 SGHAT, CDR2 FQNNGV. CDR3 length equals 19 residues. This CDR3 reads CASSLGTWTSGLYQETQYF.

V is TRBV4-2 and J is TRBJ2-7; TCRdb names TRBD2, which stays unverified in the absence of DNA. The length of the CDR3 is 16 residues. Germline values: CDR1 LGHNA, CDR2 YNFKEQ. CDR3 protein: CASSQEVLAEAYEQYF.

This chain links TRBV12-3 or TRBV12-4 with TRBJ1-2; TCRdb selects TRBD1, and the lack of DNA leaves this call unchecked. The CDR3 runs 15 residues. CDR3 loop: CASNLLGQGAYGYTF.

This chain links TRBV12-3 or TRBV12-4 with TRBJ2-2; without DNA, the TCRdb call of TRBD1 cannot be checked. This CDR3 is built from 15 residues. CDR3 amino acids: CASRSGTGDTGELFF.

The J gene is TRBJ1-4, the V gene TRBV15; TCRdb returns TRBD1, unconfirmable since there is no DNA. CDR3 length equals 14 residues. CDR1 LNHNV and CDR2 YYDKDF come from the germline V gene (reference sequence). The CDR3 spells CATSRGGLNEKLFF.

CDR3 protein: CASSPPGWNEQFF. The J gene is TRBJ2-1, the V gene TRBV19; with no DNA, the TCRdb D assignment of TRBD1 cannot be verified. Germline V gene data show CDR1 as LNHDA and CDR2 as SQIVND (reference sequence). The CDR3 has 13 residues.

CDR3 in amino acids: CASSFGGDGYTF. This rearrangement joins TRBV12-3 or TRBV12-4 to TRBJ1-2. The CDR3 is 12 residues long.

The chain uses TRBV5-1 and TRBJ1-2; no DNA is available, so the TRBD1 call from TCRdb remains unchecked. The CDR3 is 15 residues long. CDR1 SGHRS and CDR2 YFSETQ come from the germline V gene. The CDR3: CASSLEAGQGAGYTF.

CDR3: CASSYRDYPQETQYF. V is TRBV6-5 and J is TRBJ2-5; the TCRdb D gene call, TRBD2, has no DNA to confirm it. Per the germline V gene, CDR1 is MNHEY and CDR2 is SVGAGI. This CDR3 comprises 15 residues.